One and the same sample provided the 19 T cell receptor beta chains below, sequenced in a study of Ad26.COV2.S vaccination and SARS-CoV-2 variants. Repertoires were generated with immunoSEQ multiplex PCR, while TCRdb's copy carries only in-frame clones and drops some. The profile shows around 500,000 clones, about nine tenths of them singletons. Documented treatment: about 20 received Ad26.COV2.S at low or high dose, single or two shots; 5 received placebo; per-sample allocation not given. Collection of samples fell on day 63 after the first vaccine or placebo injection. Here the sequenced sample was peripheral blood, taken in a trial of Ad26.COV2.S vaccine versus placebo. Source of these receptors: a person aged 18-60 years who received the Ad26.COV2.S COVID-19 vaccine or a placebo.

This clone was seen a single time. The chain links TRBV10-2 to TRBJ1-4, with 7 nucleotides matching TRBD1. J lost 2 bases, V lost 4 bases, and 10 bases had no gene match. This CDR3 spans 17 amino acids. Looked up from germline, CDR1 is WSHSY and CDR2 is SAAADI. CDR3 nucleotide sequence: TGCGCCAGCAGTGTCAGGTTTGGAGGGGGCACTAATGAAAAACTGTTTTTT. Protein sequence: CASSVRFGGGTNEKLFF.

In this sample, this clone turned up once. This sequence joins TRBV11-2 and TRBJ1-2; D is uncertain. The germline CDR1 and CDR2 sequences are SGHAT and FQNNGV. Deletions cut 5 bases from V and 8 bases from J, with 12 bases between. This CDR3 is built from 12 residues. CDR3 in DNA: TGTGCCAGCAGCCCGGAGCCAAGGGGCTACACCTTC. Translation gives CASSPEPRGYTF.

The chain links TRBV2 to TRBJ2-1; 8 nucleotides align to TRBD2. Germline loops: CDR1 SNHLY, CDR2 FYNNEI. V trimming: 7 bases; J trimming: 3 bases; junction bases outside the gene matches: 5. CDR3 length: 14 amino acids. CDR3 coding DNA: TGTGCCAGCAAGGCAGCGGGGGTCTACAATGAGCAGTTCTTC. Protein sequence: CASKAAGVYNEQFF.

The J gene is TRBJ1-2, the V gene TRBV6-5, with unresolved D. The CDR3 extends over 13 amino acids. V was cut by 6 bases and J by 4 bases, with 12 bases left in between. The germline V gene encodes CDR1 MNHEY and CDR2 SVGAGI. CDR3 region: CASRSGIPYGYTF. The DNA for the CDR3 is TGTGCCAGCAGATCAGGTATCCCCTATGGCTACACCTTC.

This clone was seen a single time. This chain uses TRBV9 with TRBJ1-2; weak D call: TRBD1 (5 bases). CDR1 and CDR2 (germline): SGDLS, YYNGEE. V lost 0 bases and J lost 5, with 14 bases in between. CDR3 length: 15 residues. Here the CDR3 reads CASSVAGTPNYGYTF. CDR3 sequence (DNA): TGTGCCAGCAGCGTAGCAGGGACGCCCAATTATGGCTACACCTTC.

This clone has just a few counts. The J gene is TRBJ1-1, the V gene TRBV10-2; D is undetermined. Germline V gives CDR1 WSHSY, CDR2 SAAADI. Trimming cost V 5 bases and J 11 bases, with 15 bases left between them. This CDR3 is built from 12 residues. The DNA for the CDR3 is TGCGCCAGCAGTACGGTTCCGTCGGGTGCTTTCTTT. Translated, it gives CASSTVPSGAFF.

The chain couples TRBV5-1 to TRBJ1-2; TRBD1 matches 7 bases. V gave up 9 bases and J gave up 6 bases; unmatched junction bases: 8. Germline V CDR1 and CDR2: SGHRS, YFSETQ. The CDR3 has 12 residues. The CDR3: CATSDREHGYTF. The CDR3 DNA sequence: TGCGCCACCTCTGACAGGGAGCATGGCTACACCTTC.

The rearrangement links TRBV29-1 to TRBJ2-7; TRBD2 is a possible D gene (5 bases). Trimming left V 4 bases short and J 3 bases short, with 10 bases between. CDR1 and CDR2 from the germline V gene are SQVTM and ANQGSEA. The CDR3 runs to 12 residues. This CDR3 is CSVVSGLYEQYF. The CDR3 region has the DNA TGCAGCGTTGTGTCAGGACTCTACGAGCAGTACTTC.

This chain joins TRBV18 and TRBJ2-2; no reliable D call. The CDR3 extends over 15 amino acids. Germline V gene data show CDR1 as KGHSH and CDR2 as LQKENI. The ends were cut back, 5 bases at V and 1 base at J, with 11 bases in the middle. CDR3 region: CASSFGFQNTGELFF. The CDR3 bases are TGTGCCAGCTCATTTGGGTTCCAGAACACCGGGGAGCTGTTTTTT.

This clone was picked up one time. V usage is TRBV6-1 and J usage is TRBJ1-2; a possible D gene is TRBD1 (5 bases). The V gene lost 3 bases and the J gene lost 8 bases, with 10 bases spanning the gap. Per the germline V gene, CDR1 is MNHNS and CDR2 is SASEGT. This CDR3 is 12 amino acids long. The CDR3 DNA reads TGTGCCAGCAGTGATCCAGGGCGCGGCTACACCTTC. Protein product: CASSDPGRGYTF.

V usage is TRBV7-9 and J usage is TRBJ1-2, with D hard to call. The CDR3 extends over 15 amino acids. V lost 1 base to trimming and J lost 2 bases, with 11 bases between them. Germline CDR1 reads SEHNR; CDR2 reads FQNEAQ (reference sequence). The chain's CDR3 is CASSLEVGGNYGYTF. In DNA, the CDR3 is TGTGCCAGCAGCTTAGAGGTGGGAGGGAACTATGGCTACACCTTC.

The chain combines TRBV3-1 (or the pseudogene TRBV3-2) with TRBJ2-7, with unresolved D. The CDR3 extends over 14 amino acids. Germline V CDR1 and CDR2: LGHDT, YNNKEL (reference sequence). Between the trimmed V and J ends, which lost 6 bases and 5 bases, there was a span of 17 bases. The CDR3: CASRPAFLGDEQYF. The DNA of the CDR3 is TGTGCCAGCAGACCGGCATTCCTCGGCGACGAGCAGTACTTC.

The chain has TRBV7-3 and TRBJ2-7, with D maybe TRBD2 (6 bases). This CDR3 contains 16 residues. V was cut by 0 bases and J by 0 bases, with 12 bases left in between. Germline CDR1 is SGHTA and CDR2 is FQGTGA. The CDR3 DNA follows: TGTGCCAGCAGCTTAACCGGGACTGGGGGCTCCTACGAGCAGTACTTC. This encodes CASSLTGTGGSYEQYF.

The chain recombines TRBV3-1 (or the pseudogene TRBV3-2) with TRBJ1-4; TRBD1 agrees at 7 bases. V shed 6 bases and J 4 bases; nucleotides not matched to a gene: 5. There are 14 residues in the CDR3. The V gene's germline CDR1 is LGHDT and CDR2 YNNKEL (reference sequence). The CDR3 is CASRPTGSNEKLFF. Written as DNA, the CDR3 is TGTGCCAGCAGGCCGACAGGGAGTAATGAAAAACTGTTTTTT.

This chain uses TRBV20-1 with TRBJ2-2; D may be TRBD2 (7 bases). Germline-derived CDR1 and CDR2 are DFQATT and SNEGSKA (reference sequence). CDR3 length: 11 amino acids. The V and J ends lost 6 bases and 12 bases respectively, with 14 bases between them. CDR3 bases: TGCAGTGCCCCAGGGGAGGGGAAGCTGTTTTTT. It translates to CSAPGEGKLFF.

Note on this clone: Other DNA sequences in the same sample also yield this CDR3. The J gene is TRBJ2-3, the V gene TRBV7-3, with D possibly being TRBD2 (6 bases). V was cut by 8 bases and J by 0 bases, with 12 bases left in between. Germline CDR1 SGHTA, CDR2 FQGTGA. This CDR3 region has 14 residues. The CDR3 DNA follows: TGTGCCAGCTCGCCCGGGACTAGCACAGATACGCAGTATTTT. Translating gives CASSPGTSTDTQYF.

The rearrangement joins TRBV29-1 to TRBJ1-1; D is undetermined. Germline loops: CDR1 SQVTM, CDR2 ANQGSEA. V shed 6 bases and J shed 4 bases, with 12 bases lying between them. The CDR3 is 12 residues long. The CDR3, as DNA: TGCAGCGTGGAGCATGGCGGCACTGAAGCTTTCTTT. This sequence encodes CSVEHGGTEAFF. Full variable domain (missing parts from reference TRBV29-1 and TRBJ1-1): SAVISQKPSRDICQRGTSLTIQCQVDSQVTMMFWYRQQPGQSLTLIATANQGSEATYESGFVIDKFPISRPNLTFSTLTVSNMSPEDSSIYLCSVEHGGTEAFFGQGTRLTVV.

This chain connects TRBV6-5 to TRBJ1-5, with D perhaps TRBD1 (5 bases). V was cut by 6 bases and J by 8 bases, with 20 bases left in between. The CDR3 extends over 15 amino acids. Germline loops: CDR1 MNHEY, CDR2 SVGAGI. The CDR3 loop reads CASRKDTPLIEPQHF. The CDR3 region has the DNA TGTGCCAGCAGGAAGGACACTCCACTTATCGAGCCCCAGCATTTT.

J is TRBJ2-1 and V is TRBV7-9, with D unclear. In germline, CDR1 is SEHNR, CDR2 FQNEAQ (reference sequence). The CDR3 is 13 residues long. With 2 bases removed from V and 8 bases from J, the gap between germline ends came to 10 bases. CDR3 sequence reads: CASSLMAVDEQFF. DNA for the CDR3: TGTGCCAGCAGCTTAATGGCCGTGGATGAGCAGTTCTTC.